What follows are 19 T cell receptor beta chains derived from one specimen sequenced in a study of blood T cell repertoires in COVID-19. Data came from immunoSEQ multiplex PCR; TCRdb stores just in-frame clones and leaves some out. The table has about 300,000 clones, 85% to 90% seen once. The sequencing sample was made of peripheral blood. The source is a woman aged 30 to 39 with COVID-19, enrolled during active disease.

The rearrangement joins TRBV7-8 to TRBJ1-5; TRBD1 is a possible D gene (5 bases). Germline CDR1 is SGHVS and CDR2 is FQNEAQ. Between the trimmed V and J ends, which lost 0 bases and 4 bases, there was a span of 10 bases. The CDR3 length is 15 residues. The CDR3 sequence is CASSLAAGRNQPQHF. As DNA, the CDR3 is TGTGCCAGCAGCTTAGCGGCAGGGAGGAATCAGCCCCAGCATTTT.

This sequence joins TRBV2 and TRBJ2-7; 9 bases are a match to TRBD2. CDR1 and CDR2 from the germline V gene are SNHLY and FYNNEI. V lost 4 bases and J lost 6; bases outside the gene matches: 7. The CDR3 spans 14 residues. The CDR3 protein is CASSGSAGGREQYF. In nucleotides, the CDR3 is TGTGCCAGCAGTGGCTCAGCGGGGGGACGCGAGCAGTACTTC.

The gene calls are TRBV24-1 and TRBJ2-3, with 11 bases aligning to TRBD2. The CDR3 sequence is 16 residues long. V shed 3 bases and J 7 bases; nucleotides not matched to a gene: 8. Germline V gene data show CDR1 as KGHDR and CDR2 as SFDVKD. The CDR3 protein is CATSDLSGGAFYTQYF. The CDR3 nucleotides read TGTGCCACCAGTGATCTTAGCGGGGGGGCTTTCTATACGCAGTATTTT.

V and J are TRBV5-1 and TRBJ1-1; D is uncertain. The CDR3 runs to 15 residues. V dropped 5 bases and J dropped 1 base, with 15 bases sitting between them. Germline V gene data show CDR1 as SGHRS and CDR2 as YFSETQ. CDR3 sequence reads: CASRGLTSPNTEAFF. The CDR3 nucleotides read TGCGCCAGCAGGGGTTTGACAAGTCCGAACACTGAAGCTTTCTTT.

The gene calls are TRBV27 and TRBJ2-1, with a tentative D call TRBD2 (5 bases). The CDR3 contains 16 residues. Trimming took 6 bases from V and 0 from J, leaving 15 bases between them. CDR1 and CDR2 from the germline V gene are MNHEY and SMNVEV (reference sequence). DNA of the CDR3: TGTGCCAGCAGCCAACTACTGGGGAGCTCCTACAATGAGCAGTTCTTC. Its protein is CASSQLLGSSYNEQFF.

This chain connects TRBV29-1 to TRBJ2-3; TRBD2 matches 7 bases. V was clipped by 4 bases and J by 2 bases; unmatched bases: 9. Germline V gives CDR1 SQVTM, CDR2 ANQGSEA. The CDR3 is made up of 15 amino acids. The CDR3 DNA reads as TGCAGCGTTGCGCCGGTGGGGGGGAACACAGATACGCAGTATTTT. Amino acid sequence: CSVAPVGGNTDTQYF.

The chain is built from TRBV18 and TRBJ1-2, with a possible D match to TRBD1 (6 bases). The CDR3 is 13 amino acids. The germline V gene encodes CDR1 KGHSH and CDR2 LQKENI. V lost 4 bases to trimming and J lost 4 bases, with 10 bases between them. The CDR3 here is CASSLQGIYGYTF. As DNA, the CDR3 is TGTGCCAGCTCACTTCAGGGGATCTATGGCTACACCTTC.

This rearrangement joins TRBV15 to TRBJ1-2; D remains ambiguous. The CDR3 consists of 16 residues. CDR1 is LNHNV and CDR2 is YYDKDF in the germline V gene (reference sequence). V shed 0 bases and J shed 0 bases, with 11 bases lying between them. CDR3 sequence reads: CATSRDLGAANYGYTF. CDR3 nucleotides: TGTGCCACCAGCAGAGATTTGGGCGCAGCTAACTATGGCTACACCTTC.

The chain combines TRBV3-1 (or the pseudogene TRBV3-2) with TRBJ2-3, with 10 bases that match TRBD2. The ends lost 2 bases at V and 4 bases at J; junction bases unmatched: 6. The CDR3 is made up of 16 amino acids. Germline V gene data show CDR1 as LGHDT and CDR2 as YNNKEL (reference sequence). The CDR3 DNA sequence: TGTGCCAGCAGCCAATACTCTAGCGGGGGCTCAGATACGCAGTATTTT. It translates to CASSQYSSGGSDTQYF.

The genes are TRBV18 and TRBJ1-2, with 8 bases matching TRBD1. Looked up from germline, CDR1 is KGHSH and CDR2 is LQKENI. The J segment lost 4 bases and the V segment lost 6 bases, leaving 4 bases of the junction unmatched. The CDR3 length is 13 residues. The CDR3 spells CASSQDRGYGYTF. Written as DNA, the CDR3 is TGTGCCAGCTCCCAAGACAGGGGCTATGGCTACACCTTC. Full variable domain (rest looked up from reference TRBV18 and TRBJ1-2): NAGVMQNPRHLVRRRGQEARLRCSPMKGHSHVYWYRQLPEEGLKFMVYLQKENIIDESGMPKERFSAEFPKEGPSILRIQQVVRGDSAAYFCASSQDRGYGYTFGSGTRLTVV.

J is TRBJ2-5 and V is TRBV7-2, with 7 bases lining up with TRBD1. CDR3 size: 14 residues. Trimming took 5 bases from V and 2 from J; bases not matched to a gene: 5. The germline V gene has CDR1 SGHTA and CDR2 FQGNSA. DNA for the CDR3: TGTGCCAGCAGCCCCGACAGGGCACAAGAGACCCAGTACTTC. Translated, it gives CASSPDRAQETQYF.

In DNA form, the CDR3 reads TGTGCCACCAGCTCTGCGGATCTAGCGGGTCGCACCGGGGAGCTGTTTTTT. Encoded protein: CATSSADLAGRTGELFF. This rearrangement joins TRBV15 to TRBJ2-2; 8 bases match TRBD2. The CDR3 runs 17 residues. V dropped 5 bases and J dropped 4; count of bases not matched to a gene: 12. Germline values: CDR1 LNHNV, CDR2 YYDKDF (reference sequence).

The CDR3 region is CASSSQTSSYEQYF. CDR3 in DNA: TGCGCCAGCAGCTCTCAGACTAGCTCCTACGAGCAGTACTTC. V usage is TRBV5-1 and J usage is TRBJ2-7; the D gene is possibly TRBD2 (6 bases). The CDR3 is 14 amino acids. V lost 3 bases and J lost 0, with 10 bases in between. Germline lookup yields CDR1 SGHRS and CDR2 YFSETQ.

The CDR3 is CASSVTGEPYNNEQFF. As DNA, the CDR3 is TGCGCCAGCAGTGTAACAGGGGAACCATACAACAATGAGCAGTTCTTC. The chain uses TRBV10-1 and TRBJ2-1, with 7 positions matching TRBD1. J lost 5 bases, V lost 4 bases, and 11 bases had no gene match. Germline-derived CDR1 and CDR2 are WNHNN and SYGVQD (reference sequence). CDR3 length: 16 residues.

The chain couples TRBV6-1 to TRBJ2-1; the D is unclear. This CDR3 spans 14 amino acids. V lost 1 base and J 4 bases, leaving 8 bases between the germline ends. The germline CDR1 and CDR2 sequences are MNHNS and SASEGT. CDR3: CASSEVGSYNEQFF. In nucleotides, the CDR3 is TGTGCCAGCAGTGAAGTTGGCAGTTACAATGAGCAGTTCTTC.

The chain couples TRBV2 to TRBJ1-4; D perhaps matches TRBD1 (6 bases). Germline V CDR1 and CDR2: SNHLY, FYNNEI. The V and J ends lost 7 bases and 3 bases respectively, with 15 bases between them. The CDR3 has 15 amino acids. Here the CDR3 reads CASTGVRGANEKLFF. The CDR3 bases are TGTGCCAGCACAGGGGTCAGGGGTGCTAATGAAAAACTGTTTTTT.

This chain connects TRBV6-1 to TRBJ2-3; 11 nucleotides match TRBD2. CDR3 length: 17 residues. CDR1 and CDR2 from the germline V gene are MNHNS and SASEGT. The junction had 6 bases not matched to a gene; V was cut back by 4 bases and J by 0 bases. Here the CDR3 reads CASSAVAGGTSTDTQYF. In nucleotides, the CDR3 is TGTGCCAGCAGTGCGGTAGCGGGGGGGACTAGCACAGATACGCAGTATTTT.

This clone was recorded only once. CDR3 sequence (DNA): TGTGCCAGCAGTTCCCCAGATACAACTAATGAAAAACTGTTTTTT. This gives the protein CASSSPDTTNEKLFF. This chain connects TRBV28 to TRBJ1-4, with D unresolved. Between the trimmed V and J ends, which lost 4 bases and 0 bases, there was a span of 9 bases. Germline CDR1 and CDR2: MDHEN and SYDVKM. CDR3 length equals 15 residues. Variable domain in full (rest from reference TRBV28 and TRBJ1-4): DVKVTQSSRYLVKRTGEKVFLECVQDMDHENMFWYRQDPGLGLRLIYFSYDVKMKEKGDIPEGYSVSREKKERFSLILESASTNQTSMYLCASSSPDTTNEKLFFGSGTQLSVL.

The V and J genes are TRBV6-5 and TRBJ1-2, with D hard to call. V lost 7 bases and J lost 6, with 15 bases in between. This CDR3 is built from 13 residues. Germline values: CDR1 MNHEY, CDR2 SVGAGI. CDR3 sequence reads: CASMAGGINGYTF. CDR3 DNA sequence: TGTGCCAGCATGGCAGGAGGAATCAATGGCTACACCTTC.